This TCR beta chain was identified in a study of PD-L1 blockade in urothelial cancer (dated by TCRdb to 2016 to 2017). Broadly, across the study: All patients started therapy around 2014 and received atezolizumab 1,200 mg intravenously every 3 weeks. About 90% of the 29 patients were identified as males with urothelial cancer of bladder origin, and a prior smoking history was reported by 18 of 29 patients. An ECOG performance status of 0 or 1 was recorded for the patients, and 0 to 3 prior chemotherapy regimens had been received by the patients. Blood samples were analyzed at two time points: 3 weeks after treatment start (second dose) and 6 weeks after treatment start. A median of about 140,000 T cells and 80,000 to 95,000 unique TCRs was obtained from blood samples, and a median clonality of approximately 0.086 was observed. The study was an exploratory multi-omic analysis of somatic, immune and clinical correlates of response to PD-L1 blockade with atezolizumab in urothelial cancer. TCR sequencing covered pretreatment tumor samples and matched, serially collected peripheral blood taken before and after atezolizumab treatment. Progression-free survival longer than 6 months counted as durable clinical benefit, and TCR features were additionally tested against both progression-free and overall survival. In the same patients who had TCR sequencing, pretreatment tumors also underwent whole exome sequencing and RNA sequencing. Roughly 10 patients achieved durable clinical benefit and some 20 did not. Approximately 29 patients had pretreatment blood TCR-seq, approximately 24 had at least one posttreatment blood collection, and approximately 24 had tumor TCR-seq. Beyond this particular receptor, the publication reports: Because the sample size was small (n ≈ 29) and many exploratory analyses were performed, the results are intended to be hypothesis-generating. Greater expansion of tumor-associated TCR clones in peripheral blood 3 weeks after the start of treatment was observed in patients with durable benefit (n ≈ 24, p = 0.022). A pretreatment peripheral blood TCR clonality below the median was linked to improved progression-free and overall survival.

Synthetic TCR analog templates were spiked into each PCR to estimate absolute template abundance from read counts. TCRbeta CDR3 regions were amplified from genomic DNA with bias-controlled V and J gene primers using the immunoSEQ assay. Sequencing of rearranged TCRbeta segments was performed at approximately 20X coverage. The source study handled its data this way. Sequencing errors were corrected by clustering and CDR3s were annotated against IMGT to assign V, D and J genes. Out-of-frame and stop-codon sequences were excluded, and only productive TCRbeta rearrangements were used in downstream analyses. Clonality was computed as one minus Shannon entropy normalized by the log of the number of unique productive sequences. Fisher's exact test with Benjamini-Hochberg correction, at a threshold of adjusted p below 0.01, was used to find clones that differed between time points or between blood and tumor. TCRdb mirrors the immuneACCESS table, restricted to in-frame sequences. Some clones are absent from its copies; in checked studies, under half trace to an unresolved V gene, and the reason for the others is unknown. For V, J and clone size, that table is used; D and trimming come from the DNA. The sample records around 120,000 clones, approximately 85% of which are singletons. In total, the top ten clones hold 2.4% of the sample.

A total of around 30 patients with locally advanced or metastatic urothelial carcinoma, treated at Memorial Sloan Kettering on a trial protocol, made up the cohort. Peripheral blood mononuclear cells were collected pretreatment and during treatment, with between 1 and 8 total time points obtained per patient. The Qiagen DNeasy Blood extraction kit was used to purify genomic DNA from total PBMCs and tumor samples. PBMCs were collected pretreatment and during treatment and were isolated and stored as previously described. The CDR3, cysteine through phenylalanine, is 14 amino acids long. Only CDR3 DNA is held: 42 bases, read in frame from base 1. Reading the germline V gene (reference sequence) gives CDR1 LNHDA and CDR2 SQIVND. For this chain, trimming is 4 bases at the V end and 7 bases at the J end, and the number of junction bases without a gene match is 5. A note on this clone: This receptor's antigen is unknown. Per-nucleotide qualities are absent, and no much larger clonotype sits a single base away.

The origin of this receptor is a man aged 50 or older with urothelial cancer. The chain joins TRBV19 to TRBJ1-2; a stretch of 11 junction bases matches TRBD1. Source: PBMCs, taken around atezolizumab (anti-PD-L1) treatment. The DNA sequence is TGTGCCAGTAGTAGGGACAGGGGGAGCGGTGGCTACACCTTC. It translates as CASSRDRGSGGYTF.